The 25 T cell receptor beta chains below all came from one sample that was sequenced in a study of T cells in women clearing cervical HPV infection (dated by TCRdb to the late 2010s). Libraries were built with the immunoSEQ multiplex PCR assay. TCRdb holds this immuneACCESS table with in-frame rearrangements only. Some clones are missing; in checked studies, unresolved V genes explain under half, and the rest has no known cause. The record for this sample contains some 40,000 clones. Jointly, the top ten make up under 7% of the sample. Specimen: blood buffy coat. The receptors were sampled from a woman aged 18 to 69 with a cervical HPV16 infection that either progressed to CIN3+ or cleared (not recorded which).

About this clone: The CDR3 end lies 3 residues beyond the end of the read and is filled in from the germline J gene. V usage is TRBV10-3 and J usage is TRBJ2-1, with 10 bases identical to TRBD2. With 4 bases clipped from V and 7 bases from J, the junction kept 7 bases outside the gene matches. The CDR3 consists of 15 residues. In germline, CDR1 is ENHRY, CDR2 SYGVKD. The sequenced part of the CDR3 DNA is TGTGCCATCAGTGGGTTGGGACTAGCGTTTAATGAG. Translating gives CAISGLGLAFNE. The full-length CDR3 reads as CAISGLGLAFNEQFF.

Concerning this clone: The sequenced fragment ends 3 residues before the CDR3 boundary, so the rest is inferred from the germline J gene. This chain links TRBV19 with TRBJ1-1, with TRBD1 as a possible D gene (5 bases). V was clipped by 10 bases and J by 5 bases, with 17 bases between them. The CDR3 is 13 amino acids. Germline assignment: CDR1 LNHDA and CDR2 SQIVND (reference sequence). The CDR3 bases that were read are TGTGCCACAACCTGGGGGGGAGGGACTGAA. Amino acid sequence: CATTWGGGTE. The whole CDR3 sequence reads CATTWGGGTEAFF.

As to this clone: The observed sequence ends 3 residues before the CDR3 terminus, with the missing tail filled in from the germline J gene. Other DNA sequences in this specimen translate into the identical CDR3. The chain combines TRBV14 with TRBJ2-7; 9 bases match TRBD2. Germline assignment: CDR1 SGHDN and CDR2 FVKESK. The CDR3 extends over 17 amino acids. V lost 3 bases, J lost 5 bases, and 14 bases stayed unmatched. CDR3 sequence: CASSQAGLAAWSNEQYF. The CDR3 bases that were read are TGTGCCAGCAGCCAGGCGGGACTAGCAGCCTGGTCCAACGAG.

As regards this clone: The DNA ends 3 residues before the CDR3 does, and the rest of the CDR3 is filled in from the germline J gene. This chain connects TRBV12-5 to TRBJ2-3; perhaps TRBD1 as D (6 bases). V dropped 5 bases and J dropped 4 bases, with 16 bases sitting between them. The length of the CDR3 is 15 residues. Germline-derived CDR1 and CDR2 are LGHNT and FRNRAP. CDR3 sequence: CASGPPRGRADTQYF. CDR3 DNA, as far as it was read: TGTGCTAGTGGTCCCCCCAGGGGCAGGGCAGATACG. Full variable domain (remainder filled in from reference TRBV12-5 and TRBJ2-3): DARVTQTPRHKVTEMGQEVTMRCQPILGHNTVFWYRQTMMQGLELLAYFRNRAPLDDSGMPKDRFSAEMPDATLATLKIQPSEPRDSAVYFCASGPPRGRADTQYFGPGTRLTVL.

Notes on this clone: The read ends 3 residues before the CDR3 terminus; that terminus is restored from the germline J gene. This chain joins TRBV20-1 and TRBJ1-5, with 11 bases that match TRBD1. CDR3 size: 14 residues. Trimming at V came to 3 bases and at J to 7 bases, leaving 5 bases not matched to a gene. Germline V lookup: CDR1 DFQATT, CDR2 SNEGSKA (reference sequence). The DNA read from the CDR3 is TGCAGTGCTAGGAGGGGACAGGGGGGCCAGCCC. This codes for CSARRGQGGQP. The CDR3 as a whole reads CSARRGQGGQPQHF.

Of note for this clone: With the read ending 3 residues before the CDR3 end, the germline J gene is used to fill in that end. The V gene is TRBV19, the J gene TRBJ1-2; weak D call: TRBD1 (5 bases). V dropped 7 bases and J dropped 7 bases, with 13 bases sitting between them. The CDR3 runs to 12 residues. The germline CDR1 and CDR2 sequences are LNHDA and SQIVND (reference sequence). This CDR3 is CASIQGRTGYTF. The sequenced part of the CDR3 DNA is TGTGCCAGTATCCAGGGAAGGACTGGC.

Comment on this clone: The read gets to within 3 residues of the CDR3 end, and the germline J gene fills in the rest. The rearrangement uses TRBV19 and TRBJ1-1; D may be TRBD1 (6 bases). Trimming left V 5 bases short and J 1 base short, with 14 bases between. The CDR3 loop spans 15 amino acids. Germline values: CDR1 LNHDA, CDR2 SQIVND (reference sequence). The CDR3 protein is CASSLPPTGNTEAFF. The sequenced CDR3 bases are TGTGCCAGTAGTCTCCCCCCGACAGGGAACACTGAA.

In regard to this clone: Sequencing ends 3 residues short of the CDR3 end; the germline J gene provides the rest. The rearrangement links TRBV20-1 to TRBJ2-5; D may be TRBD2 (6 bases). Trimming took 2 bases from V and 2 from J, leaving 18 bases between them. From germline, CDR1 is DFQATT and CDR2 SNEGSKA (reference sequence). The CDR3 has 16 residues. CDR3 bases read: TGCAGTGCTAGATTGGACCCTGGGCGGGAACAAGAGACC. Translating it yields CSARLDPGREQET. In full, the CDR3 is CSARLDPGREQETQYF.

Comments on this clone: The sequence runs out 3 residues before the end of the CDR3; the remainder is reconstructed from the germline J gene. The chain employs TRBV10-3 and TRBJ1-5; 7 nucleotides match TRBD1. The ends lost 4 bases at V and 3 bases at J; junction bases unmatched: 6. The CDR3 covers 15 residues. CDR1 and CDR2 (germline): ENHRY, SYGVKD. CDR3 DNA (partial): TGTGCCATCAGTGGTAAGGACAGGTTCAATCAGCCC. This sequence encodes CAISGKDRFNQP. In full, the CDR3 reads CAISGKDRFNQPQHF.

With respect to this clone: Read sequence stops 3 residues before the CDR3 end, and the germline J gene provides the missing end. The chain carries TRBV7-9 and TRBJ2-7; D not resolved. This CDR3 region has 14 residues. The germline CDR1 and CDR2 sequences are SEHNR and FQNEAQ (reference sequence). Between the trimmed V and J ends, which lost 1 base and 4 bases, there was a span of 11 bases. The CDR3 DNA, read in part, is TGTGCCAGCAGCTTAGAGGGTTTATGGTACGAG. Amino acids: CASSLEGLWYE. From start to end, the CDR3 is CASSLEGLWYEQYF.

With regard to this clone: Read coverage stops 3 residues before the CDR3 terminus; the germline J gene supplies the remainder. V is TRBV6-1 and J is TRBJ1-4; 10 bases line up with TRBD1. This CDR3 has 14 amino acids. Germline V gene sequence: CDR1 MNHNS, CDR2 SASEGT. With 1 base clipped from V and 7 bases from J, the junction kept 0 bases outside the gene matches. CDR3 DNA (partial): TGTGCCAGCAGTGAAGGACAGGGGGCTGAAAAA. It codes for CASSEGQGAEK. The CDR3 reads in full as CASSEGQGAEKLFF.

CDR3 bases read: TGTGCCTGGGACGCGACAGGGCAACAA. As protein: CAWDATGQQ. The whole CDR3 sequence reads CAWDATGQQAFF. The chain employs TRBV30 and TRBJ1-1, with 7 bases matching TRBD1. The CDR3 end falls 3 residues outside the read, so it is completed with the germline J gene. The CDR3 extends over 12 amino acids. From germline, CDR1 is GTSNPN and CDR2 SVGIG (reference sequence).

With respect to this clone: The CDR3 extends 3 residues past the end of the read, so its final part is completed from the germline J gene. This chain uses TRBV20-1 with TRBJ2-1; TRBD2 is a possible D gene (7 bases). The CDR3 is 13 residues long. The germline V gene has CDR1 DFQATT and CDR2 SNEGSKA (reference sequence). Deletions cut 2 bases from V and 8 bases from J, with 13 bases between. CDR3 DNA, as far as it was read: TGCAGTGCTAGATGGGGGGGGGCAGATGAG. It codes for CSARWGGADE. The whole CDR3 reads CSARWGGADEQFF.

To note about this clone: Read coverage stops 3 residues before the CDR3 terminus; the germline J gene supplies the remainder. This rearrangement joins TRBV5-1 to TRBJ2-3; 14 bases align to TRBD2. This CDR3 has 15 residues. The trim removed 4 bases at V and 5 bases at J, leaving 3 bases unmatched. Germline V gene data show CDR1 as SGHRS and CDR2 as YFSETQ. The CDR3 sequence is CASSETSGRVDTQYF. CDR3 bases read: TGCGCCAGCAGCGAGACTAGCGGGAGGGTAGATACG.

The CDR3 DNA, read in part, is TGTGCCAGCAGCCGGACAGCTAGCACAGATACG. It is translated as CASSRTASTDT. The whole CDR3 sequence is CASSRTASTDTQYF. The V call is TRBV12-3 or TRBV12-4, the J call TRBJ2-3; D might be TRBD1 (6 bases). The read ends 3 residues early relative to the CDR3; the germline J gene fills the gap. With 6 bases removed from V and 0 bases from J, the gap between germline ends came to 10 bases. The CDR3 length is 14 residues.

On this clone: From the germline J gene comes the end of the CDR3, since the read stops 3 residues before it. The genes are TRBV5-1 and TRBJ2-1, with D unclear. The CDR3 covers 15 residues. The V end was cut by 0 bases, the J end by 0 bases, with 7 bases between. Germline V CDR1 and CDR2: SGHRS, YFSETQ. The CDR3 protein is CASSLEPGSYNEQFF. The covered CDR3 bases are TGCGCCAGCAGCTTGGAACCGGGCTCCTACAATGAG. The whole variable domain, filled in from reference TRBV5-1 and TRBJ2-1, reads KAGVTQTPRYLIKTRGQQVTLSCSPISGHRSVSWYQQTPGQGLQFLFEYFSETQRNKGNFPGRFSGRQFSNSRSEMNVSTLELGDSALYLCASSLEPGSYNEQFFGPGTRLTVL.

Remarks on this clone: Read coverage stops 3 residues before the CDR3 terminus; the germline J gene supplies the remainder. The chain combines TRBV7-7 with TRBJ1-2, with D possibly matching TRBD1 (5 bases). CDR1 and CDR2 (germline): SSHAT, FNYEAQ (reference sequence). The CDR3 totals 13 residues. The part of the CDR3 DNA that was read is TGTGCCAGCAGCTTTGGGGGGTTTAGTGAC. It encodes CASSFGGFSD. The entire CDR3 is CASSFGGFSDYTF.

Worth noting for this clone: The read terminates 3 residues before the CDR3 end, so the remaining end is supplied by the germline J gene. The V gene is TRBV20-1, the J gene TRBJ2-3; D may be TRBD2 (5 bases). Trimming stripped 5 bases from V and 0 bases from J, with 12 bases between. The germline V gene has CDR1 DFQATT and CDR2 SNEGSKA (reference sequence). The CDR3 spans 14 residues. CDR3 DNA (partial): TGCAGTGCTCTGGACTGGGCTAGCACAGATACG. Encoded protein: CSALDWASTDT. The CDR3, in full, reads CSALDWASTDTQYF.

Concerning this clone: The CDR3 is cut off 3 residues early in the read; its end comes from the germline J gene. This sequence joins TRBV5-5 and TRBJ1-2, with D hard to call. The V end lost 5 bases, the J end lost 5 bases, and 13 bases lay between the germline ends. This CDR3 has 13 residues. Germline V lookup: CDR1 SGHKS, CDR2 YYEKEE (reference sequence). CDR3 bases read: TGTGCCAGCAGACCCGGAGTAGGGTATGGC. This codes for CASRPGVGYG. The entire CDR3 protein reads CASRPGVGYGYTF.

Remarks on this clone: The CDR3 is cut off 3 residues early in the read; its end comes from the germline J gene. This chain uses TRBV7-3 with TRBJ2-3; D is possibly TRBD1 or TRBD2 (5 bases each). This CDR3 comprises 15 residues. In germline, CDR1 is SGHTA, CDR2 FQGTGA. V was cut by 5 bases and J by 6 bases, with 18 bases left in between. CDR3 DNA, as far as it was read: TGTGCCAGCAGCCCCCATCAGGGAGTACGGGATACG. It is translated as CASSPHQGVRDT. The full CDR3 reads CASSPHQGVRDTQYF. Looking up the rest from reference TRBV7-3 and TRBJ2-3 gives the full variable domain: GAGVSQTPSNKVTEKGKYVELRCDPISGHTALYWYRQSLGQGPEFLIYFQGTGAADDSGLPNDRFFAVRPEGSVSTLKIQRTERGDSAVYLCASSPHQGVRDTQYFGPGTRLTVL.

Notes on this clone: The missing CDR3 end, 3 residues past where the read stops, is filled in from the germline J gene. This chain links TRBV20-1 with TRBJ1-1, with 7 bases lining up with TRBD1. Germline values: CDR1 DFQATT, CDR2 SNEGSKA (reference sequence). The CDR3 length is 15 residues. V lost 5 bases, J lost 1 base, and 10 bases stayed unmatched. The CDR3 bases that were read are TGCAGTGCTTCCGGGACAGCTAGTCCGAACACTGAA. This translates into CSASGTASPNTE. The whole CDR3 is CSASGTASPNTEAFF.

For this clone: The CDR3 end lies 3 residues beyond the end of the read and is filled in from the germline J gene. The chain couples TRBV5-1 to TRBJ2-1; TRBD2 matches 9 bases. Germline values: CDR1 SGHRS, CDR2 YFSETQ. V dropped 3 bases and J dropped 7; count of bases not matched to a gene: 11. The CDR3 consists of 16 residues. The CDR3 DNA, read in part, is TGCGCCAGCAGCTCCGTTCTAGCGGGGAGGGGTAATGAG. Translating gives CASSSVLAGRGNE. The full-length CDR3 reads as CASSSVLAGRGNEQFF.

As for this clone: The read stops 3 residues short of the end of the CDR3; the missing end is completed from the germline J gene. V usage is TRBV4-2 and J usage is TRBJ1-1, with TRBD1 matching over 10 bases. The CDR3 sequence is 16 residues long. The germline CDR1 and CDR2 sequences are LGHNA and YNFKEQ. The sequenced part of the CDR3 DNA is TGTGCCAGCAGCCAAGTGCCCCCGGGACAGGGGAAAGAA. It specifies CASSQVPPGQGKE. The full CDR3 is CASSQVPPGQGKEAFF.

Details on this clone: The CDR3 goes on 3 residues after the read ends, and that part is filled in from the germline J gene. The V call is TRBV2, the J call TRBJ1-1; D possibly corresponds to TRBD1 (5 bases). The V end lost 1 base, the J end lost 7 bases, and 7 bases lay between the germline ends. Germline V gene data show CDR1 as SNHLY and CDR2 as FYNNEI. There are 12 residues in the CDR3. The DNA read from the CDR3 is TGTGCCAGCAGTGAAGTCAGGGATGAA. It translates to CASSEVRDE. The whole CDR3 protein reads CASSEVRDEAFF.

As to this clone: The read gets to within 3 residues of the CDR3 end, and the germline J gene fills in the rest. Other DNA sequences within the sample encode an identical CDR3. The chain employs TRBV7-6 and TRBJ1-3; D not resolved. The germline CDR1 and CDR2 sequences are SGHVS and FNYEAQ. V was pared by 5 bases and J by 2 bases, with 7 bases between. The CDR3 sequence is 13 residues long. The CDR3 is CASSPTAGNTIYF. Incomplete CDR3 DNA: TGTGCCAGCAGCCCCACAGCTGGAAACACC.